This T cell receptor (beta chain) was captured by sequencing in a study of blood T cell repertoires in COVID-19. As for the study in general: The United States, Italy and Spain provided the acute and convalescent COVID-19 samples. T cells, B-cell-depleted T cells, or PBMCs supplied cDNA or gDNA.

The table lists this clone with a count of one. Profiled with immunoSEQ multiplex PCR; TCRdb holds only in-frame clones, not every one. The sample has about 170,000 clones, approximately 90% seen once. The CDR3 length is 15 residues. V trimming: 7 bases; J trimming: 4 bases; junction bases outside the gene matches: 8. Germline lookup yields CDR1 MDHEN and CDR2 SYDVKM. Sequenced material: peripheral blood. This chain links TRBV28 with TRBJ2-2, with 8 bases lining up with TRBD2. This sequence originates from a man in his late teens or twenties with COVID-19, enrolled during active disease. CDR3 in amino acids: CASISSGSGTGELFF. CDR3 DNA: TGTGCCAGCATATCAAGCGGGAGCGGCACCGGGGAGCTGTTTTTT.